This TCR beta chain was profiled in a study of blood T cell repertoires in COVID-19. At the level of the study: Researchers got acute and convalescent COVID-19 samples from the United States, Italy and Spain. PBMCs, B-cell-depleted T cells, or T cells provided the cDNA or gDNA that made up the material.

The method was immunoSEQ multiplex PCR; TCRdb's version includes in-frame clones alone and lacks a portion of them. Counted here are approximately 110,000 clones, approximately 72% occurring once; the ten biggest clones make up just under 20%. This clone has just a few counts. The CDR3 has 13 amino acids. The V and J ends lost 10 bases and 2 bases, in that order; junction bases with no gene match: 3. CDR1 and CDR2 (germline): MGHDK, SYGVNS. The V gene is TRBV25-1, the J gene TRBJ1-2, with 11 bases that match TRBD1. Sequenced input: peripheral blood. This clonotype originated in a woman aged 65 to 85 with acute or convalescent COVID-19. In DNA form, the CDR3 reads TGTGCCACCGGACAGGGGGCGAACTATGGCTACACCTTC. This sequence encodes CATGQGANYGYTF.